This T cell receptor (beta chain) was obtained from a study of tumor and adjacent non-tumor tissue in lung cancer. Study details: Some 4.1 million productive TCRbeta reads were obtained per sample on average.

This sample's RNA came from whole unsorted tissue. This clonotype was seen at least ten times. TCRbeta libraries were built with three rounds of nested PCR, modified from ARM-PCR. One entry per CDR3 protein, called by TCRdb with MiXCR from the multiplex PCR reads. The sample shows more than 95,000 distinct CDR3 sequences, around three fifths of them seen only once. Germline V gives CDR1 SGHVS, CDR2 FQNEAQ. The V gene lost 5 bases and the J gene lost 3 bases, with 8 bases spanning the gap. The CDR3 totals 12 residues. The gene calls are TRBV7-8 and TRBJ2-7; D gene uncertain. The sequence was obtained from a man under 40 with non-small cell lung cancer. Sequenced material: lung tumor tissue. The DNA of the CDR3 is TGTGCCAGCAGCCCCAACCTCTACGAGCAGTACTTC. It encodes CASSPNLYEQYF.